The rows below give T cell receptor beta chains drawn from one sample of a study of response to subunit inactivated influenza vaccine. TCRdb independently ran MiXCR on the RT-PCR reads; one entry per CDR3 protein. The repertoire has 250,000 to 350,000 distinct CDR3 sequences, 20% to 25% of them found once; the top ten carry 10%. The material was PBMCs from blood, obtained 21 months after vaccination. Receptor source: a man in his fifties or sixties who received an inactivated influenza vaccine. Both conserved end residues are part of each CDR3. A D gene is named only where the DNA matches it firmly. Some rows have no size entry. The others give once, few or many, or a class for an expanded clone.

>TRBV15|TRBJ1-1|NA|NA
TGTGCCACCAGCCTCTCCGCGGGGGATCGGAGTGAAGCTTTCTTT
CATSLSAGDRSEAFF
>TRBV10-3|TRBJ1-2|many|NA
TGTGCCATCAGTGAGTCCTTGGTCCGGCGTGGGGGCTACACCTTC
CAISESLVRRGGYTF
>TRBV4-3|TRBJ1-1|few|NA
TGCGCCAGCTCCCTAGCGCTTGGGACATCAGAAGCTTTCTTT
CASSLALGTSEAFF
>TRBV9|TRBJ2-7|NA|NA
TGTGCCAGCAGCGTTGGACCGGGACCGTCTTGGGTGCAGTACTTC
CASSVGPGPSWVQYF
>TRBV7-8|TRBJ1-1|NA|TRBD1
TGTGCCAGCAGCTTAGGGGCAACAGGGGGCCGGAGGACTGAAGCTTTCTTT
CASSLGATGGRRTEAFF
>TRBV11-2|TRBJ2-3|NA|NA
TGTGCCAGCAGCTTGTCTCAGGCCACAGATACGCAGTATTTT
CASSLSQATDTQYF
>TRBV27|TRBJ1-6|few|NA
TGTGCCAGCAGTTTAAGGGGGAATTTGCAAACTAATTCACCCCTCCACTTT
CASSLRGNLQTNSPLHF
>TRBV28|TRBJ2-7|few|TRBD1
TGTGCCAGCAGTTCCAACAGGGGACAACCCCAGGAGCAGTACTTC
CASSSNRGQPQEQYF
>TRBV6-5|TRBJ1-2|few|TRBD1
TGTGCCAGCAGTTACTCGAGCAGGGGGTATGGCTACACCTTC
CASSYSSRGYGYTF
>TRBV20-1|TRBJ2-1|NA|TRBD2
TGCAGTGCTAGAGCTAAGACTAGCGGGGGTCCGGGTGAGCAGTTCTTC
CSARAKTSGGPGEQFF
>TRBV9|TRBJ2-5|few|NA
TGTGCCAGCAGCGTAGATGCCAGGGCCCAAGAGACCCAGTACTTC
CASSVDARAQETQYF
>TRBV28|TRBJ2-1|few|TRBD2
TGTGCCAGCAGTAACCCTAGCGGGAACTCCTACAATGAGCAGTTCTTC
CASSNPSGNSYNEQFF
>TRBV7-2|TRBJ2-2|NA|NA
TGTGCCAGCAGCTCGAGGGGGGGATTGGTTTTCGGGGAGCTGTTTTTT
CASSSRGGLVFGELFF
>TRBV29-1|TRBJ2-7|few|TRBD1
TGCAGCGGCCTGACAGGGTTGGGCGAGCAGTACTTC
CSGLTGLGEQYF
>TRBV7-2|TRBJ1-2|few|NA
TGTGCCAGCAGCTCGAGGGGACAAAAGAACTATGGCTACACCTTC
CASSSRGQKNYGYTF
>TRBV6-5|TRBJ2-7|NA|NA
TGTGCCAGCAGTTACTCCACAGGGTTTTTCAAGCAGTACTTC
CASSYSTGFFKQYF
>TRBV27|TRBJ1-2|few|TRBD1
TGTGCCAGCAGCCCACTCAAGCTAGGACAGGGCTACTATGGCTACACCTTC
CASSPLKLGQGYYGYTF
>TRBV5-1|TRBJ1-1|few|NA
TGCGCCAGCAGCTACAGGGAACGCACTGAAGCTTTCTTT
CASSYRERTEAFF
>TRBV4-1|TRBJ2-5|once|TRBD1
TGCGCCAGCAGCCAAGGGTCAGGGGGAGAGACCCAGTACTTC
CASSQGSGGETQYF
>TRBV28|TRBJ2-3|few|TRBD2
TGTGCCAGCAGTTTATCGGGACTAGCGGGGGTTTCGTTCACAGATACGCAGTATTTT
CASSLSGLAGVSFTDTQYF
>TRBV4-2|TRBJ2-6|NA|NA
TGTGCCAGCAGCCAAGAAGGTTCAAGGGGGGGATACTCTGGGGCCAACGTCCTGACTTTC
CASSQEGSRGGYSGANVLTF
>TRBV3-1|TRBJ1-3|many|NA
TGTGCCAGCAGCCCCTCCGGGACGGTCTCTGGAAACACCATATATTTT
CASSPSGTVSGNTIYF
>TRBV29-1|TRBJ2-2|NA|TRBD2
TGCAGCGTCCGCGGGGGGGGCACCGGGGAGCTGTTTTTT
CSVRGGGTGELFF
>TRBV20-1|TRBJ2-3|NA|TRBD1
TGCAGTGCTAGAGTAAGGACAGGGATCACAGATACGCAGTATTTT
CSARVRTGITDTQYF
>TRBV5-1|TRBJ1-5|NA|NA
TGCGCCAGCAGCTCGGACGGCTATCAGCCCCAGCATTTT
CASSSDGYQPQHF
>TRBV5-6|TRBJ1-5|few|NA
TGTGCCAGCAGCTTCCTCGGCGGCCGCCCTAGCAATCAGCCCCAGCATTTT
CASSFLGGRPSNQPQHF
>TRBV27|TRBJ1-6|NA|NA
TGTGCCAGCAGTTCGATAAATTCACCCCTCCACTTT
CASSSINSPLHF
>TRBV7-2|TRBJ2-3|NA|TRBD2
TGTGCCAGCAGCTTGGGCGCGGGGGGGCTCGATACGCAGTATTTT
CASSLGAGGLDTQYF
>TRBV5-1|TRBJ2-7|few|NA
TGCGCCAGCAGCTACGGACAGACATACTCCTACGAGCAGTACTTC
CASSYGQTYSYEQYF
>TRBV4-2|TRBJ2-3|NA|TRBD2
TGTGCCAGCAGCCAAGCTCTAGCGGGAGTATCGGATACGCAGTATTTT
CASSQALAGVSDTQYF
>TRBV28|TRBJ1-2|NA|NA
TGTGCCAGCAGCCTTCCCCCAACGATTGGCTACACCTTC
CASSLPPTIGYTF
>TRBV28|TRBJ1-4|few|NA
TGTGCCAGCAGTTTTCCGGGACAAAATGGAAAACTGTTTTTT
CASSFPGQNGKLFF
>TRBV28|TRBJ1-3|NA|NA
TGTGCCAGCAGTTTATACGGGCGCGGTGGAAACACCATATATTTT
CASSLYGRGGNTIYF
>TRBV7-2|TRBJ2-3|NA|TRBD1
TGTGCCAGCAGCCAGACCCGGGACAGGGGAACAGATACGCAGTATTTT
CASSQTRDRGTDTQYF
>TRBV29-1|TRBJ1-4|NA|TRBD1
TGCAGCGTCACGGGACAGGGAGATGAAAAACTGTTTTTT
CSVTGQGDEKLFF
>TRBV6-6|TRBJ2-1|NA|NA
TGTGCCAGCAGTAACAGGGTTGGTGTTGAGCAGTTCTTC
CASSNRVGVEQFF
>TRBV28|TRBJ2-5|NA|NA
TGTGCCAGCCAGGGTGGTCAAGAGACCCAGTACTTC
CASQGGQETQYF
>TRBV28|TRBJ2-4|NA|TRBD1
TGTGCCAGCAGTACGAGGACAGGATTTTCTTCAGTTGGCAAAAACATTCAGTACTTC
CASSTRTGFSSVGKNIQYF
>TRBV5-1|TRBJ2-1|NA|NA
TGCGCCAGCAGCTTGGATCAGGCCTCGGTTGAGCAGTTCTTC
CASSLDQASVEQFF
>TRBV6-2/TRBV6-3|TRBJ2-3|few|NA
TGTGCCAGCAGTTCTATCCGGGACACAGATACGCAGTATTTT
CASSSIRDTDTQYF
>TRBV20-1|TRBJ2-5|NA|TRBD1
TGCAGTGCTACGACAGGGAATCAAGAGACCCAGTACTTC
CSATTGNQETQYF
>TRBV20-1|TRBJ2-7|NA|NA
TGCAGTGCTAGTCGGAAAGGAGCGTACGAGCAGTACTTC
CSASRKGAYEQYF